A selection of T cell receptor beta chains follows, all from one sample in a study of blood T cell repertoires in COVID-19. The assay was immunoSEQ multiplex PCR, and TCRdb's table has in-frame clones only and misses some. This repertoire shows roughly 68,000 clones, 88% found once; its top ten account for roughly a tenth. Sample: PBMCs or T cells enriched from blood (not recorded which). These receptors all stem from a woman in her 40s who had recovered from COVID-19. CDR3s include the opening cysteine and the closing phenylalanine or tryptophan. Each record gives: CDR3 DNA, CDR3 protein, clone size, V gene, J gene, D gene. D genes are given only for firm matches. Some rows mark clone size as missing; the rest say once, few, many or name a class of expanded clone.

CDR3nt: TGTGCCAGCAGCTTTGGGCTAGCCGGCTCCTACGAGCAGTACTTC; CDR3aa: CASSFGLAGSYEQYF; abundance: .; v_gene: TRBV7-9; j_gene: TRBJ2-7; d_gene: .
CDR3nt: TGTGCCAGCAGTGAGGCCGGGACAGGGTTCACTGAAGCTTTCTTT; CDR3aa: CASSEAGTGFTEAFF; abundance: .; v_gene: TRBV25-1; j_gene: TRBJ1-1; d_gene: TRBD1
CDR3nt: TGTGCCAGCAGTGAGGGACAGAGCAACTATGGCTACACCTTC; CDR3aa: CASSEGQSNYGYTF; abundance: .; v_gene: TRBV6-1; j_gene: TRBJ1-2; d_gene: TRBD1
CDR3nt: TGTGCCAGCAGCTTGAGGTTGACAGGGGATGGCAATCAGCCCCAGCATTTT; CDR3aa: CASSLRLTGDGNQPQHF; abundance: .; v_gene: TRBV5-6; j_gene: TRBJ1-5; d_gene: TRBD1
CDR3nt: TGTGCCAGCAGTGAAGGAGGAGCGGGGGTAGATGCCGGGGAGCTGTTTTTT; CDR3aa: CASSEGGAGVDAGELFF; abundance: .; v_gene: TRBV6-1; j_gene: TRBJ2-2; d_gene: TRBD2
CDR3nt: TGTGCCAGCAGCTGGACTAGCGGGTACAACACCGGGGAGCTGTTTTTT; CDR3aa: CASSWTSGYNTGELFF; abundance: .; v_gene: TRBV7-2; j_gene: TRBJ2-2; d_gene: TRBD2
CDR3nt: TGTGCCAGCAGCTTAGGGGACAGGGGACCCGGCTACACCTTC; CDR3aa: CASSLGDRGPGYTF; abundance: .; v_gene: TRBV7-8; j_gene: TRBJ1-2; d_gene: TRBD1
CDR3nt: TGTGCCAGCAGCCTAGCGAGGGTAGGGGGCTACACCTTC; CDR3aa: CASSLARVGGYTF; abundance: few; v_gene: TRBV14; j_gene: TRBJ1-2; d_gene: .
CDR3nt: TGTGCCAGCAGCACGGGGGGGTCCACTGAAGCTTTCTTT; CDR3aa: CASSTGGSTEAFF; abundance: .; v_gene: TRBV9; j_gene: TRBJ1-1; d_gene: .
CDR3nt: TGTGCCAGCAGTCCCGGGGGTCGTCCCAATCAGCCCCAGCATTTT; CDR3aa: CASSPGGRPNQPQHF; abundance: .; v_gene: TRBV27; j_gene: TRBJ1-5; d_gene: .
CDR3nt: TGTGCCAGCAGTGAAGGGGGGGGGATAACTGAAGCTTTCTTT; CDR3aa: CASSEGGGITEAFF; abundance: .; v_gene: TRBV6-1; j_gene: TRBJ1-1; d_gene: .
CDR3nt: TGCGCCAGCACCCCGGGAGGGGGCTATGGCTACACCTTC; CDR3aa: CASTPGGGYGYTF; abundance: .; v_gene: TRBV5-1; j_gene: TRBJ1-2; d_gene: .
CDR3nt: TGTGCCAGCAGCTTGGCAGGGGGCTGGCTCCTCCACTTT; CDR3aa: CASSLAGGWLLHF; abundance: .; v_gene: TRBV5-5; j_gene: TRBJ1-6; d_gene: TRBD1
CDR3nt: TGTGCCACCAGCCAGGACAGGAATACGCAGTATTTT; CDR3aa: CATSQDRNTQYF; abundance: .; v_gene: TRBV15; j_gene: TRBJ2-3; d_gene: TRBD1
CDR3nt: TGTGCCACCAGTGATTCCGGACTAGCGGAGTACAATGAGCAGTTCTTC; CDR3aa: CATSDSGLAEYNEQFF; abundance: .; v_gene: TRBV24-1; j_gene: TRBJ2-1; d_gene: TRBD2
CDR3nt: TGTGCCATCAGTGACCCGGGACAGCCTCAAGAGACCCAGTACTTC; CDR3aa: CAISDPGQPQETQYF; abundance: .; v_gene: TRBV10-3; j_gene: TRBJ2-5; d_gene: TRBD1
CDR3nt: TGTGCCAGCAGCCATCGGGGGGCGCGGTACGAGCAGTACTTC; CDR3aa: CASSHRGARYEQYF; abundance: few; v_gene: TRBV3-1/TRBV3-2; j_gene: TRBJ2-7; d_gene: .
CDR3nt: TGTGCCAGCAGCTTAGTTGGTCCTTTGGGGCAGACCCAGTACTTC; CDR3aa: CASSLVGPLGQTQYF; abundance: .; v_gene: TRBV7-6; j_gene: TRBJ2-5; d_gene: .
CDR3nt: TGTGCCAGTAGCCCAGGAGGTGGTCAGCCCCAGCATTTT; CDR3aa: CASSPGGGQPQHF; abundance: .; v_gene: TRBV19; j_gene: TRBJ1-5; d_gene: .
CDR3nt: TGTGCCAGCAGTGACTCTGGCGGGGGGGCGTCCAATGAGCAGTTCTTC; CDR3aa: CASSDSGGGASNEQFF; abundance: .; v_gene: TRBV6-4; j_gene: TRBJ2-1; d_gene: TRBD2
CDR3nt: TGCGCCAGCAGCCAAGAGAAGGACAGGGGGCCCAACACTGAAGCTTTCTTT; CDR3aa: CASSQEKDRGPNTEAFF; abundance: .; v_gene: TRBV4-1; j_gene: TRBJ1-1; d_gene: TRBD1
CDR3nt: TGTGCCAGCAGCTGGACAGGAATAAATTCACCCCTCCACTTT; CDR3aa: CASSWTGINSPLHF; abundance: .; v_gene: TRBV27; j_gene: TRBJ1-6; d_gene: TRBD1
CDR3nt: TGCAGCGCCTTAGCGGGGGCGACCTACGAGCAGTACTTC; CDR3aa: CSALAGATYEQYF; abundance: .; v_gene: TRBV29-1; j_gene: TRBJ2-7; d_gene: TRBD2
CDR3nt: TGTGCCAGCAGCGTTGGTATCGGGGGTACAGATACGCAGTATTTT; CDR3aa: CASSVGIGGTDTQYF; abundance: .; v_gene: TRBV9; j_gene: TRBJ2-3; d_gene: .
CDR3nt: TGTGCCAGCAGCTTAGTTCGGTCACCTGTCTTT; CDR3aa: CASSLVRSPVF; abundance: .; v_gene: TRBV11-1; j_gene: TRBJ1-1; d_gene: .